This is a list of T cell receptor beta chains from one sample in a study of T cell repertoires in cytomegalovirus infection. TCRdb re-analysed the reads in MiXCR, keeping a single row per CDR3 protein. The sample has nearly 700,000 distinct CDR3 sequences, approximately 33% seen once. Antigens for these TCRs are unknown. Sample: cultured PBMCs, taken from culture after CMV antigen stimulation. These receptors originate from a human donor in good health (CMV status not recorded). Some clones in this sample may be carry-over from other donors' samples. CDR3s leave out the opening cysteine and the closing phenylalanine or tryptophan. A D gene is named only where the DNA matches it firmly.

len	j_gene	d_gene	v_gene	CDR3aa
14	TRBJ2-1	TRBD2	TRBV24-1	ATSDPGLAETNEQF
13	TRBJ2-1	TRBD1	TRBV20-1	SARVGTDLNNEQF
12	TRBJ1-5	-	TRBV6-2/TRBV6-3	ASSYLREDQPQH
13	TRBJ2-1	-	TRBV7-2	ASSLVSARGNEQF
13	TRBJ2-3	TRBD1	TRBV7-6	ASRKGTGMSDTQY
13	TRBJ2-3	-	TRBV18	ASSGGDSSTDTQY
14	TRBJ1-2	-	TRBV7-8	ASSLSGGAGWYGYT
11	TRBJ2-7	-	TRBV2	ASNHPSSYEQY
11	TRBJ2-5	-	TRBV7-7	ASSLTGTETQY
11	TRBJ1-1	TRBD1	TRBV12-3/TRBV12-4	ASRRQGRVEAF
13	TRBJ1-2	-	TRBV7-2	ASSLLVSGDYGYT
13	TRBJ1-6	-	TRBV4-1	ASKPQGYYNSPLH
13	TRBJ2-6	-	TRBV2	ASSDEGSGANVLT
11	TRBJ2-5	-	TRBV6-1	ASNGGGRETQY
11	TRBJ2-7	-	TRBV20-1	SARGRTDYEQY
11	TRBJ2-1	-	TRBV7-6	ASSLALSHEQF
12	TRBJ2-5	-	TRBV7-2	ASSPGATQETQY
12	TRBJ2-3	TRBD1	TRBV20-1	SAPGQGITDTQY
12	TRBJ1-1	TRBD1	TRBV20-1	SGSLQGRNTEAF
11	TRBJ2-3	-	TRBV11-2	ASSGGITDTQY
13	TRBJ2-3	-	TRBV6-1	ASSGAGQSTDTQY
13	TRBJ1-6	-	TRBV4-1	ASSLRQGERSPLH
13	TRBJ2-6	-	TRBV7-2	ASSPGKSGANVLT
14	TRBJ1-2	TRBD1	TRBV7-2	ASSLRGLRASYGYT
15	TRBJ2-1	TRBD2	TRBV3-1	ASSQGIGTSGTNEQF
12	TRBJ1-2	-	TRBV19	ASSIDQGFDGYT
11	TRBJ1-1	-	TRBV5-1	ASSFGDYAEAF
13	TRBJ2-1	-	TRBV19	ASSPRRGPYNEQF
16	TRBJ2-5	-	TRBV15	ATSLEAHMLGPEETQY
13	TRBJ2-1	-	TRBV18	ASSPQGTRYNEQF
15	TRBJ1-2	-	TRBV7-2	ASSLGVAGIRGYCYT
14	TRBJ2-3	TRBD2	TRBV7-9	ASSQRRGASTDTQY
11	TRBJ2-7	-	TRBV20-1	SAPGGLFYEQY
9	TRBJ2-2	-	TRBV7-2	ASNAAGELF
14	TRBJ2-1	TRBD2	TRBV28	ASSSLSLAAYNEQF
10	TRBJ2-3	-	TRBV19	ASSILGDTQY
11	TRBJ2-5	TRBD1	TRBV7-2	ASSFGQGETQY
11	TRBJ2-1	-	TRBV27	ASSLSSVNEQF
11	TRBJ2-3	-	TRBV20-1	SGNPQGPDTQY
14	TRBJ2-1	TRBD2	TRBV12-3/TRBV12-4	ASSFRSGTRANTQF
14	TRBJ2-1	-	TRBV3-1	ASSQIVGGSYNEQF
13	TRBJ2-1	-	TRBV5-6	ASSLAGGPSNEQF
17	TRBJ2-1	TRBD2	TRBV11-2	ASSLDQGLAGRSYNEQF
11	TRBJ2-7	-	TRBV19	ASSWGLPYEQY
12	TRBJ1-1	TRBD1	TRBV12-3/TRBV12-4	ASRRGTGDTEAF
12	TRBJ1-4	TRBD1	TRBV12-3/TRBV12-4	ASSSGQGNEKLF
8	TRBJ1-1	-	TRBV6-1	ASQTFEAF